This TCR beta chain is from a study of siplizumab effects on memory and regulatory T cells. Study results and limitations: A mean of about 70% of mappable alloreactive CD4+ clones were Treg-derived with siplizumab, compared with approximately 29% in controls. Alloreactive sequences traceable to unstimulated CD4+ memory cells were significantly reduced by siplizumab. Only a minor fraction of alloreactive clones mapped to unstimulated subsets.

V dropped 1 base and J dropped 0 bases, with 9 bases sitting between them. CDR3 length: 15 residues. Looked up from germline, CDR1 is SGHKS and CDR2 is YYEKEE (reference sequence). The assay was immunoSEQ multiplex PCR, and TCRdb's table has in-frame clones only and misses some. The data contain over 100,000 clones, just over 90% of them singletons. Details on this clone: Its antigen is unknown.

J is TRBJ2-3 and V is TRBV5-5; D is uncertain. The receptor was derived from a human donor in good health. Sequenced: non-Treg CD4+ T cells sorted from blood. CDR3 protein: CASSLFKESTDTQYF. The CDR3 DNA reads as TGTGCCAGCAGCTTGTTCAAGGAAAGCACAGATACGCAGTATTTT.